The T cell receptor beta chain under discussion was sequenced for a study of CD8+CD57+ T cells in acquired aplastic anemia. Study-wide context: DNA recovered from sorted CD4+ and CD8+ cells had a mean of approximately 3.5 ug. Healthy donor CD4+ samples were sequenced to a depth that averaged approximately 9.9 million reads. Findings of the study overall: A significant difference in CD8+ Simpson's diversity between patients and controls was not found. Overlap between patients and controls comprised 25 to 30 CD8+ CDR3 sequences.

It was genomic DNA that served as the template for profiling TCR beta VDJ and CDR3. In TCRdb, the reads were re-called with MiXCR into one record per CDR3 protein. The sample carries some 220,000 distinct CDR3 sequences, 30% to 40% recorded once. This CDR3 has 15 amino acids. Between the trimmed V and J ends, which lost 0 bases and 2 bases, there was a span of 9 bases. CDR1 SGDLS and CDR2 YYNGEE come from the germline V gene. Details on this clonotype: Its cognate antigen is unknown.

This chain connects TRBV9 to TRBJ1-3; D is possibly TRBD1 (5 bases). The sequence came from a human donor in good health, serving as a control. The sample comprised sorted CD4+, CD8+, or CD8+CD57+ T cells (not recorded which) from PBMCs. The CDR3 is CASSVGGAPGNTIYF. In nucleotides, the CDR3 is TGTGCCAGCAGCGTAGGTGGGGCGCCTGGAAACACCATATATTTT.